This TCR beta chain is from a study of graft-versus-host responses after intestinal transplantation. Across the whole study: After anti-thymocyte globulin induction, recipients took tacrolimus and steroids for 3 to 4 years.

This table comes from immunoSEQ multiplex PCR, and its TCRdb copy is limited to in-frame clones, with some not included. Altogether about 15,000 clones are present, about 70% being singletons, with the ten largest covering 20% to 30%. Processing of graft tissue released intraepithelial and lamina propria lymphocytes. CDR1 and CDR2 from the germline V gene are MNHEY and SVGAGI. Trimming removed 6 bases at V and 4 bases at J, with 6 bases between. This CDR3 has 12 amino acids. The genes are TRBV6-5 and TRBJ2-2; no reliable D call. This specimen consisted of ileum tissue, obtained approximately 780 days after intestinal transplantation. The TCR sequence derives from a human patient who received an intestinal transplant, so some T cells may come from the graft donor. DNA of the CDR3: TGTGCCAGCAGCCTTATCACCGGGGAGCTGTTTTTT. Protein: CASSLITGELFF.